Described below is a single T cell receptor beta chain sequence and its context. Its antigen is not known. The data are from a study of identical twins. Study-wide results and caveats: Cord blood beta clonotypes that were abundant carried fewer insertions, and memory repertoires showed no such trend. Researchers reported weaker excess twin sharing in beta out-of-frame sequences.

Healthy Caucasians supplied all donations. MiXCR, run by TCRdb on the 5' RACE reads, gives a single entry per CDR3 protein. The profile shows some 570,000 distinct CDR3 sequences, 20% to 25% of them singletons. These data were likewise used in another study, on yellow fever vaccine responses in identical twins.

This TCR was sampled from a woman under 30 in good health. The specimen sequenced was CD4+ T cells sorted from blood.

In DNA form, the CDR3 reads TGCGCCAGCAGCCGGGACCGTTCAAATTCACCCCTCCACTTT. Residues: CASSRDRSNSPLHF. The chain is built from TRBV5-1 and TRBJ1-6; a possible D gene is TRBD1 (5 bases). The germline CDR1 and CDR2 sequences are SGHRS and YFSETQ. The CDR3 is 14 amino acids. Trimming cost V 4 bases and J 7 bases, with 12 bases left between them.